Shown below are 29 T cell receptor beta chains from a single sample sequenced in a study of blood T cell repertoires in COVID-19. The repertoire was sequenced with immunoSEQ multiplex PCR; TCRdb's copy has only in-frame clones and lacks some. The sample lists over 200,000 clones; around 90% were seen once. What was sequenced was peripheral blood. The receptors derive from a man between 60 and 70 years old who had recovered from COVID-19.

This clone has only one observation. CDR3 protein: CASSMTGLYGYTF. CDR3 DNA sequence: TGTGCCAGCAGCATGACAGGGCTCTATGGCTACACCTTC. V and J are TRBV5-6 and TRBJ1-2; 7 positions match TRBD1. With 4 bases clipped from V and 4 bases from J, the junction kept 4 bases outside the gene matches. Germline assignment: CDR1 SGHDT and CDR2 YYEEEE. The CDR3 extends over 13 amino acids.

As DNA, the CDR3 is TGTGCCAGCAGCTTACTAGCGGGAGTTGGAAATGAGCAGTTCTTC. Amino acids: CASSLLAGVGNEQFF. The V call is TRBV7-2, the J call TRBJ2-1; 10 positions match TRBD2. V was clipped by 2 bases and J by 7 bases; unmatched bases: 5. The germline V gene has CDR1 SGHTA and CDR2 FQGNSA. The CDR3 runs 15 residues. The variable domain in full, with the rest retrieved from reference TRBV7-2 and TRBJ2-1, is GAGVSQSPSNKVTEKGKDVELRCDPISGHTALYWYRQSLGQGLEFLIYFQGNSAPDKSGLPSDRFSAERTGGSVSTLTIQRTQQEDSAVYLCASSLLAGVGNEQFFGPGTRLTVL.

V is TRBV5-5 and J is TRBJ1-2; TRBD1 agrees at 8 bases. J gave up 4 bases and V 6 bases, and 11 bases lay outside the gene matches. The CDR3 loop spans 15 amino acids. From germline, CDR1 is SGHKS and CDR2 YYEKEE (reference sequence). CDR3: CASTYTSGQGYGYTF. CDR3 bases: TGTGCCAGCACCTATACCTCAGGACAGGGCTATGGCTACACCTTC.

V usage is TRBV7-9 and J usage is TRBJ1-2; D is uncertain. Trimming took 5 bases from V and 4 from J, leaving 11 bases between them. CDR1 and CDR2 from the germline V gene are SEHNR and FQNEAQ (reference sequence). This CDR3 spans 13 amino acids. CDR3 sequence (DNA): TGTGCCAGCAGCGCTGCGGGTTCCTATGGCTACACCTTC. It specifies CASSAAGSYGYTF.

The chain joins TRBV6-6 to TRBJ1-5; no reliable D call. Germline V gives CDR1 MNHNY, CDR2 SVGAGI (reference sequence). V was cut by 5 bases and J by 0 bases, with 17 bases left in between. This CDR3 has 17 amino acids. Here the CDR3 DNA reads TGTGCCAGCAGTCCCCTTGGGCGGGGTTATAGCAATCAGCCCCAGCATTTT. This encodes CASSPLGRGYSNQPQHF.

The chain couples TRBV11-1 to TRBJ2-2; perhaps TRBD1 as D (7 bases). This CDR3 has 14 residues. The germline V gene has CDR1 SGHAT and CDR2 FQDESV (reference sequence). Trimming cost V 5 bases and J 4 bases, with 11 bases left between them. CDR3 in DNA: TGTGCCAGCAGCGCGGGACAGATCACCGGGGAGCTGTTTTTT. It specifies CASSAGQITGELFF.

The rearrangement joins TRBV12-3 or TRBV12-4 to TRBJ1-1; D is uncertain. CDR3 size: 13 residues. The germline V and J ends were trimmed by 6 bases and 3 bases, with 11 bases remaining between them. CDR3 residues: CASSRREDTEAFF. The CDR3 DNA is TGTGCCAGCAGCCGGAGGGAGGACACTGAAGCTTTCTTT.

This sequence joins TRBV7-9 and TRBJ1-2, with 8 positions matching TRBD1. CDR1 and CDR2 from the germline V gene are SEHNR and FQNEAQ (reference sequence). V lost 5 bases to trimming and J lost 0 bases; unmatched junction nucleotides: 2. This CDR3 is 14 amino acids long. The CDR3 here is CASSQGQANYGYTF. DNA of the CDR3: TGTGCCAGCAGCCAGGGACAGGCTAACTATGGCTACACCTTC.

This chain links TRBV28 with TRBJ1-2; the match to TRBD1 covers 10 bases. This CDR3 contains 13 residues. Per germline, CDR1 MDHEN and CDR2 SYDVKM. The ends lost 3 bases at V and 6 bases at J; junction bases unmatched: 1. CDR3 sequence reads: CASSLGTGDGYTF. DNA of the CDR3: TGTGCCAGCAGTTTGGGGACAGGGGATGGCTACACCTTC.

This chain connects TRBV4-2 to TRBJ2-3; TRBD2 is a possible D gene (6 bases). The germline V and J ends were trimmed by 0 bases and 2 bases, with 12 bases remaining between them. The CDR3 is 16 amino acids. In germline, CDR1 is LGHNA, CDR2 YNFKEQ. The CDR3 nucleotides read TGTGCCAGCAGCCAAGAACGGGGCGGGGTCACAGATACGCAGTATTTT. This translates into CASSQERGGVTDTQYF.

The chain joins TRBV6-5 to TRBJ2-7, with 8 bases identical to TRBD1. The junction had 2 bases not matched to a gene; V was cut back by 2 bases and J by 2 bases. The germline gives CDR1 MNHEY, CDR2 SVGAGI. The CDR3 loop spans 14 amino acids. In DNA, the CDR3 is TGTGCCAGCAGTTACGGGACAGGAACCTACGAGCAGTACTTC. It is translated as CASSYGTGTYEQYF.

CDR3 in amino acids: CASSQVQGLYSNQPQHF. Written as DNA, the CDR3 is TGCGCCAGCAGCCAGGTCCAGGGGCTCTATAGCAATCAGCCCCAGCATTTT. The rearrangement uses TRBV4-1 and TRBJ1-5; D is possibly TRBD1 (6 bases). CDR3 length: 17 residues. Trimming stripped 3 bases from V and 0 bases from J, with 15 bases between. Germline-derived CDR1 and CDR2 are MGHRA and YSYEKL.

The V call is TRBV2, the J call TRBJ1-5; TRBD1 aligns across 10 bases. Germline CDR1 reads SNHLY; CDR2 reads FYNNEI. After removal of 6 bases from V and 5 bases from J, the junction contained 4 bases not matched to a gene. This CDR3 spans 14 amino acids. The CDR3 coding sequence is TGTGCCAGCAGCCCGGACAGGGGGGATCAGCCCCAGCATTTT. Translated, it gives CASSPDRGDQPQHF.

This clone was recorded a few times. The chain is built from TRBV18 and TRBJ1-2; no reliable D call. CDR3 length: 13 residues. Germline V gene lookup returns CDR1 KGHSH and CDR2 LQKENI. Trimming cost V 1 base and J 8 bases, with 11 bases left between them. The chain's CDR3 is CASSPQRLRGYTF. The CDR3, as DNA: TGTGCCAGCTCACCACAAAGGTTGCGGGGCTACACCTTC.

The V and J genes are TRBV29-1 and TRBJ1-1; D is unclear. The germline V gene has CDR1 SQVTM and CDR2 ANQGSEA. Trimming shortened V by 7 bases and J by 0 bases, and 12 bases separated the two germline ends. This CDR3 is built from 13 residues. The DNA of the CDR3 is TGCAGCGCCCGAGGATCCATGAACACTGAAGCTTTCTTT. Its protein is CSARGSMNTEAFF. Full variable domain (remainder filled in from reference TRBV29-1 and TRBJ1-1): SAVISQKPSRDICQRGTSLTIQCQVDSQVTMMFWYRQQPGQSLTLIATANQGSEATYESGFVIDKFPISRPNLTFSTLTVSNMSPEDSSIYLCSARGSMNTEAFFGQGTRLTVV.

CDR3 in amino acids: CASSPLRGGPQETQYF. DNA of the CDR3: TGTGCCAGCAGCCCCCTGCGGGGGGGCCCTCAAGAGACCCAGTACTTC. This chain uses TRBV3-1 (or the pseudogene TRBV3-2) with TRBJ2-5; 9 bases line up with TRBD2. The germline gives CDR1 LGHDT, CDR2 YNNKEL (reference sequence). J was trimmed by 2 bases and V by 4 bases; bases with no gene match: 8. The CDR3 totals 16 residues.

This clone was recorded only once. The CDR3 spells CASSLRSAGKNTEAFF. CDR3 DNA: TGTGCCAGCAGCTTGCGTTCGGCAGGGAAGAACACTGAAGCTTTCTTT. The rearrangement uses TRBV11-2 and TRBJ1-1; D perhaps matches TRBD1 (5 bases). V was trimmed by 3 bases and J by 1 base, leaving 15 bases between them. Germline CDR1 and CDR2: SGHAT and FQNNGV. This CDR3 has 16 amino acids.

The rearrangement links TRBV19 to TRBJ2-4; the D gene is possibly TRBD2 (5 bases). Deletions cut 9 bases from V and 0 bases from J, with 15 bases between. Looked up from germline, CDR1 is LNHDA and CDR2 is SQIVND (reference sequence). The CDR3 totals 15 residues. Written as DNA, the CDR3 is TGTGCCAGCGCTCCACCGGGAATAGCCAAAAACATTCAGTACTTC. Its protein product is CASAPPGIAKNIQYF.

The J gene is TRBJ2-4, the V gene TRBV11-2; weak D call: TRBD2 (7 bases). Germline V gene lookup returns CDR1 SGHAT and CDR2 FQNNGV. The CDR3 sequence is 16 residues long. V was shortened by 1 base and J by 5 bases, with 15 bases between the two germline ends. CDR3 nucleotides: TGTGCCAGCAGCTTAGCAGGCGGGGGCCCGCAAAACATTCAGTACTTC. It is translated as CASSLAGGGPQNIQYF.

This chain connects TRBV15 to TRBJ2-3; a weak D match, TRBD2 (5 bases). There are 14 residues in the CDR3. Trimming shortened V by 5 bases and J by 0 bases, and 9 bases separated the two germline ends. CDR1 and CDR2 (germline): LNHNV, YYDKDF (reference sequence). As DNA, the CDR3 is TGTGCCACCAGCCCCCGAGGGAGCACAGATACGCAGTATTTT. Translation gives CATSPRGSTDTQYF.

The CDR3 DNA follows: TGTGCCACCAGTGATTTCCTCCAGGGGAATAATACATTCTACGAGCAGTACTTC. Translated, it gives CATSDFLQGNNTFYEQYF. The chain couples TRBV24-1 to TRBJ2-7; D is possibly TRBD1 (6 bases). Germline-derived CDR1 and CDR2 are KGHDR and SFDVKD. The CDR3 is made up of 18 amino acids. Trimming removed 1 base at V and 3 bases at J, with 21 bases between.

The CDR3 nucleotides read TGTGCCAGCAGCTTGGGTGACACTCAAGAGACCCAGTACTTC. Translating gives CASSLGDTQETQYF. This rearrangement joins TRBV5-5 to TRBJ2-5; unclear D gene. V was shortened by 0 bases and J by 2 bases, with 8 bases between the two germline ends. Germline V lookup: CDR1 SGHKS, CDR2 YYEKEE (reference sequence). The CDR3 has 14 residues.

The chain employs TRBV4-2 and TRBJ1-3, with TRBD1 identical over 7 bases. Germline V gene sequence: CDR1 LGHNA, CDR2 YNFKEQ. The CDR3 is 13 residues long. Trimming at V came to 1 base and at J to 8 bases, leaving 2 bases not matched to a gene. The CDR3 loop reads CASSQADRDTIYF. The CDR3 DNA reads TGTGCCAGCAGCCAAGCTGACAGGGACACCATATATTTT.

The chain is built from TRBV5-1 and TRBJ2-3, with D possibly being TRBD2 (6 bases). CDR3 length: 13 residues. The V gene's germline CDR1 is SGHRS and CDR2 YFSETQ. V was pared by 0 bases and J by 9 bases, with 11 bases between. The CDR3 sequence: CASSLGSGETQYF. The CDR3 bases are TGCGCCAGCAGCTTGGGATCGGGGGAGACGCAGTATTTT. The entire variable domain, with the rest obtained from reference TRBV5-1 and TRBJ2-3, is as follows: KAGVTQTPRYLIKTRGQQVTLSCSPISGHRSVSWYQQTPGQGLQFLFEYFSETQRNKGNFPGRFSGRQFSNSRSEMNVSTLELGDSALYLCASSLGSGETQYFGPGTRLTVL.

This rearrangement joins TRBV6-5 to TRBJ1-5, with TRBD1 matching 11 bases. Per the germline V gene, CDR1 is MNHEY and CDR2 is SVGAGI. V was pared by 6 bases and J by 11 bases, with 9 bases of the junction left unmatched. There are 14 residues in the CDR3. In DNA, the CDR3 is TGTGCCAGCAGCGCCGGGACAGGGGGTTCGGCCCAGCATTTT. Residues: CASSAGTGGSAQHF.

This chain connects TRBV6-2 or TRBV6-3 to TRBJ2-7; unclear D gene. The V gene's germline CDR1 is MNHEY and CDR2 SVGEGT. The CDR3 contains 13 residues. Deletions cut 4 bases from V and 0 bases from J, with 7 bases between. In DNA form, the CDR3 reads TGTGCCAGCAGTTTACGGAGCTCCTACGAGCAGTACTTC. Protein product: CASSLRSSYEQYF.

V is TRBV5-1 and J is TRBJ1-1; 7 bases are a match to TRBD1. From germline, CDR1 is SGHRS and CDR2 YFSETQ. The trim removed 0 bases at V and 5 bases at J, leaving 7 bases unmatched. This CDR3 comprises 15 residues. CDR3 residues: CASSLGQGSRTEAFF. In nucleotides, the CDR3 is TGCGCCAGCAGCTTGGGACAGGGCTCAAGGACTGAAGCTTTCTTT.

In its sample, this clone was seen a few times. Other nucleotide sequences in the sample specify the same CDR3. The genes are TRBV6-5 and TRBJ2-7, with 8 bases matching TRBD1. The CDR3 extends over 13 amino acids. J lost 4 bases, V lost 5 bases, and 4 bases had no gene match. Germline CDR1 MNHEY, CDR2 SVGAGI. The CDR3 region is CASSRQGIYEQYF. The CDR3 nucleotides read TGTGCCAGCAGTCGACAGGGGATTTACGAGCAGTACTTC.

This chain uses TRBV28 with TRBJ1-5; D ambiguous. The V end lost 7 bases, the J end lost 0 bases, and 16 bases lay between the germline ends. The CDR3 loop spans 16 amino acids. CDR1 is MDHEN and CDR2 is SYDVKM in the germline V gene. For the CDR3, the DNA is TGTGCCAGCAAAGGACGGGGAACCCATAGCAATCAGCCCCAGCATTTT. Its protein product is CASKGRGTHSNQPQHF.